These 6 T cell receptor beta chains were all obtained from the same sample, sequenced in a study of identical twins. TCRdb called the 5' RACE reads again in MiXCR, with one record for every CDR3 protein. The sample has about 470,000 distinct CDR3 sequences; 20% to 30% are singletons. These data were also filed under a second study, of T cells expressing NK-cell markers.

Material: CD4+ T cells sorted from blood. The receptors were sampled from a woman aged 18-29 years in good health.

The chain combines TRBV20-1 with TRBJ2-7; the D gene is possibly TRBD2 (5 bases). Trimming removed 4 bases at V and 2 bases at J, with 15 bases between. The germline gives CDR1 DFQATT, CDR2 SNEGSKA (reference sequence). This CDR3 is 14 amino acids long. Here the CDR3 reads CSAKRTPGAYEQYF. The CDR3 bases are TGCAGTGCTAAACGGACTCCTGGGGCCTACGAGCAGTACTTC.

This clonotype has only a few counts. The rearrangement uses TRBV7-3 and TRBJ1-2, with a tentative D call TRBD1 (5 bases). Germline CDR1 SGHTA, CDR2 FQGTGA. The ends were cut back, 4 bases at V and 2 bases at J, with 14 bases in the middle. The CDR3 consists of 15 residues. The chain's CDR3 is CASSSYRQTNYGYTF. As DNA, the CDR3 is TGTGCCAGCAGCTCCTACCGACAGACCAACTATGGCTACACCTTC.

The rearrangement uses TRBV6-2 or TRBV6-3 and TRBJ1-1, with 9 bases lining up with TRBD1. J was trimmed by 6 bases and V by 5 bases; bases with no gene match: 10. Germline V gene data show CDR1 as MNHEY and CDR2 as SVGEGT. This CDR3 spans 15 amino acids. The CDR3 DNA follows: TGTGCCAGCAGTACTTCTGGACAGGGGAGCGCTGAAGCTTTCTTT. It encodes CASSTSGQGSAEAFF.

This chain joins TRBV20-1 and TRBJ2-7; D possibly uses TRBD1 or TRBD2 (5 bases each). CDR1 is DFQATT, CDR2 SNEGSKA, per germline (reference sequence). The V end was cut by 6 bases, the J end by 7 bases, with 16 bases between. CDR3 length equals 12 residues. In nucleotides, the CDR3 is TGCAGTGCGGAGAGGGGCCTGGGGGAGCAGTACTTC. This sequence encodes CSAERGLGEQYF.

This chain uses TRBV5-1 with TRBJ2-7; 12 positions agree with TRBD1. Germline values: CDR1 SGHRS, CDR2 YFSETQ. This CDR3 has 19 amino acids. V was pared by 4 bases and J by 0 bases, with 14 bases of the junction left unmatched. CDR3 nucleotide sequence: TGCGCCAGCAGCGGAGGGACAGGGGGCTTGCGGGGGAGCTCCTACGAGCAGTACTTC. Amino acid sequence: CASSGGTGGLRGSSYEQYF.

This clonotype was recorded a few times. This chain uses TRBV29-1 with TRBJ1-5; 9 nucleotides align to TRBD1. Looked up from germline, CDR1 is SQVTM and CDR2 is ANQGSEA. This CDR3 region has 13 residues. Trimming cost V 6 bases and J 9 bases; bases outside gene matches: 9. CDR3: CSVSRDRASPQHF. CDR3 nucleotide sequence: TGCAGCGTGTCCCGGGACAGGGCCTCGCCCCAGCATTTT.